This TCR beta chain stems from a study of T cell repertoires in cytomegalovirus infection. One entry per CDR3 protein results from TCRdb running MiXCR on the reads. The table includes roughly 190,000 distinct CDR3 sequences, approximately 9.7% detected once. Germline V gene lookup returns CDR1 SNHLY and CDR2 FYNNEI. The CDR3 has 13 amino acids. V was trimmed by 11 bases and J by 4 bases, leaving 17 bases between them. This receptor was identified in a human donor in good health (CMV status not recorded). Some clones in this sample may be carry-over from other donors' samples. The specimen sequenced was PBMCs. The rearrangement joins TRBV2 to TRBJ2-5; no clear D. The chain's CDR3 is CAQSPIFGETQYF. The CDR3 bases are TGTGCCCAAAGTCCTATTTTCGGAGAGACCCAGTACTTC.